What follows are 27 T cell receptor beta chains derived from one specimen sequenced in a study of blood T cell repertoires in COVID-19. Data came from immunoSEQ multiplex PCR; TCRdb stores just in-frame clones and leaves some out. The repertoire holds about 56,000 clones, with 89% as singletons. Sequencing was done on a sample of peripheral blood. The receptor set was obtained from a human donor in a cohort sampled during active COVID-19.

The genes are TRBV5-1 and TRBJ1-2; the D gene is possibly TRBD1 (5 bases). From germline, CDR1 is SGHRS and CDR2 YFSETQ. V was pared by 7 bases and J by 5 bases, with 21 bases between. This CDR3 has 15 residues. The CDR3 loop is CASCDIPGVGYGYTF. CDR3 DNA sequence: TGCGCCAGCTGCGATATCCCGGGGGTCGGGTATGGCTACACCTTC.

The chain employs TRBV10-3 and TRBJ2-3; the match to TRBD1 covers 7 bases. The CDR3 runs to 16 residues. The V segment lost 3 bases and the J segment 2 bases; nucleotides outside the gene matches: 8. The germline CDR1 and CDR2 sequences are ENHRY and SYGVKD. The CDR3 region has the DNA TGTGCCATCAGTGACCTACTGACAGGGCTCACAGATACGCAGTATTTT. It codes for CAISDLLTGLTDTQYF.

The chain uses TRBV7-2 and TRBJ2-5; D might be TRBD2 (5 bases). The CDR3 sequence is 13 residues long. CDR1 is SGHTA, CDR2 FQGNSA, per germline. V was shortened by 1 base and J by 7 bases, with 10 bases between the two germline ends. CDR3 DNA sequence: TGTGCCAGCAGCTTAGACGGGGAGAGGACCCAGTACTTC. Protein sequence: CASSLDGERTQYF.

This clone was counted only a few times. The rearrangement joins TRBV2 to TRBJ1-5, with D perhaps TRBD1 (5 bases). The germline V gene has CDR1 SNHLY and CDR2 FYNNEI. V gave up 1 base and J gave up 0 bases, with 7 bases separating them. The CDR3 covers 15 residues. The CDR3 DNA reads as TGTGCCAGCAGTGAAGAGGACACTAGCAATCAGCCCCAGCATTTT. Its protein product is CASSEEDTSNQPQHF.

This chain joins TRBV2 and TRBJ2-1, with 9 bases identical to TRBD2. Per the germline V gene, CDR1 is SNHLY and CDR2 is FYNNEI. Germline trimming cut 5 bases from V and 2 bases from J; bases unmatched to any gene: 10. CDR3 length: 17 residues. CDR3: CASSSGLARDTYNEQFF. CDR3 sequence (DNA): TGTGCCAGCAGTTCCGGACTAGCGCGCGATACCTACAATGAGCAGTTCTTC. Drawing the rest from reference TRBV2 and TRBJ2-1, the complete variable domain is EPEVTQTPSHQVTQMGQEVILRCVPISNHLYFYWYRQILGQKVEFLVSFYNNEISEKSEIFDDQFSVERPDGSNFTLKIRSTKLEDSAMYFCASSSGLARDTYNEQFFGPGTRLTVL.

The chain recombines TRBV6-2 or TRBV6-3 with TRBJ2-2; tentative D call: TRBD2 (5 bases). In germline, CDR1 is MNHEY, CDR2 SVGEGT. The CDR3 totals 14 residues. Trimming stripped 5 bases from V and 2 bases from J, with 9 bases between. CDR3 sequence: CASSVTINTGELFF. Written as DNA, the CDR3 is TGTGCCAGCAGTGTGACTATTAACACCGGGGAGCTGTTTTTT.

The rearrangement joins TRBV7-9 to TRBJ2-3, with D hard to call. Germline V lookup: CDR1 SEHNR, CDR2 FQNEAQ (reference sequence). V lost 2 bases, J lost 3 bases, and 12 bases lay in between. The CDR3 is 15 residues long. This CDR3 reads CASSLPSGLTDTQYF. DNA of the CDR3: TGTGCCAGCAGCTTACCCTCCGGGTTAACAGATACGCAGTATTTT.

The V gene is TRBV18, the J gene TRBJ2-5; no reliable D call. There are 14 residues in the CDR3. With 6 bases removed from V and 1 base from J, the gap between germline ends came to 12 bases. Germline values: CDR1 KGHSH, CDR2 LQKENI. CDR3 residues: CASSHSGAQETQYF. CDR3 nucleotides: TGTGCCAGCTCTCATTCAGGCGCCCAAGAGACCCAGTACTTC.

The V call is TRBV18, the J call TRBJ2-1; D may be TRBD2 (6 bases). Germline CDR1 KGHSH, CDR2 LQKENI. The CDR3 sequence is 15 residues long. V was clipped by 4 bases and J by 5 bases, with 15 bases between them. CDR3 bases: TGTGCCAGCTCACGGGAGGCGGGGCGGAACAATGAGCAGTTCTTC. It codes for CASSREAGRNNEQFF. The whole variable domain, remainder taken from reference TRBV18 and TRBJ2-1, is NAGVMQNPRHLVRRRGQEARLRCSPMKGHSHVYWYRQLPEEGLKFMVYLQKENIIDESGMPKERFSAEFPKEGPSILRIQQVVRGDSAAYFCASSREAGRNNEQFFGPGTRLTVL.

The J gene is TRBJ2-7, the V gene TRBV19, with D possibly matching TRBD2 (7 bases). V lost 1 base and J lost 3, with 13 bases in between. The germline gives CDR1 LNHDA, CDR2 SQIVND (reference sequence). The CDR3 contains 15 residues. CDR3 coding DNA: TGTGCCAGTAGTATAGGTGGGGGGGCATACTACGAGCAGTACTTC. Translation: CASSIGGGAYYEQYF.

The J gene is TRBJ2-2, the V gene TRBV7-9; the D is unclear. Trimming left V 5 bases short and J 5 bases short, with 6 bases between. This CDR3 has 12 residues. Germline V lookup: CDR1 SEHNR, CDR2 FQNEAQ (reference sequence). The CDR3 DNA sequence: TGTGCCAGCAGCGTTCAGACCGGGGAGCTGTTTTTT. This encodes CASSVQTGELFF.

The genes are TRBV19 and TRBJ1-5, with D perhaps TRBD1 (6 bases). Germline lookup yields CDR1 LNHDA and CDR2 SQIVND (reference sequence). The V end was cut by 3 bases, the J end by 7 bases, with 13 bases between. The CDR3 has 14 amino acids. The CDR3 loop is CASSMGRGGQPQHF. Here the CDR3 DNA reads TGTGCCAGTAGTATGGGCAGGGGTGGCCAGCCCCAGCATTTT.

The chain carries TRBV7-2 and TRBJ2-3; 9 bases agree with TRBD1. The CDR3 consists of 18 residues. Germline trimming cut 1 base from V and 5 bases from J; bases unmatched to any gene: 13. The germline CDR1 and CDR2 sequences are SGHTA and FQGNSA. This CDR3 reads CASSLGGPGQGGQDTQYF. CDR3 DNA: TGTGCCAGCAGCTTAGGTGGACCGGGACAGGGAGGACAAGATACGCAGTATTTT. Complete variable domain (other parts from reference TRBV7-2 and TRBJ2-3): GAGVSQSPSNKVTEKGKDVELRCDPISGHTALYWYRQSLGQGLEFLIYFQGNSAPDKSGLPSDRFSAERTGGSVSTLTIQRTQQEDSAVYLCASSLGGPGQGGQDTQYFGPGTRLTVL.

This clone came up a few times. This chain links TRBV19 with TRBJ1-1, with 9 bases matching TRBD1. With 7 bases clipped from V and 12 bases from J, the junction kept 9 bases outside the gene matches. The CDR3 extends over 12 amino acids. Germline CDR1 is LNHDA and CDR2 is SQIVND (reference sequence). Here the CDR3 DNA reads TGTGCCAGTACTCGCGGGACAGGGTCAACTTTCTTT. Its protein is CASTRGTGSTFF.

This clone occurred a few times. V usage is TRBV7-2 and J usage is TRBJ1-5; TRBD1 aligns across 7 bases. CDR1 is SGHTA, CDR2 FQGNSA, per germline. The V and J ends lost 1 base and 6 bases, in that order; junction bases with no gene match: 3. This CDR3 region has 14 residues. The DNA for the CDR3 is TGTGCCAGCAGCTTAGAGGGGGCTATTCAGCCCCAGCATTTT. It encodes CASSLEGAIQPQHF. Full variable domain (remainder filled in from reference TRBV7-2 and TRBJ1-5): GAGVSQSPSNKVTEKGKDVELRCDPISGHTALYWYRQSLGQGLEFLIYFQGNSAPDKSGLPSDRFSAERTGGSVSTLTIQRTQQEDSAVYLCASSLEGAIQPQHFGDGTRLSIL.

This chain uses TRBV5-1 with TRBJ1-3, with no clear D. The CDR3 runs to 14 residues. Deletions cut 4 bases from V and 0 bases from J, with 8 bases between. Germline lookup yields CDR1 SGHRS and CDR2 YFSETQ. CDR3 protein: CASSTSSSGNTIYF. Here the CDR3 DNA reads TGCGCCAGCAGCACTTCGAGCTCTGGAAACACCATATATTTT.

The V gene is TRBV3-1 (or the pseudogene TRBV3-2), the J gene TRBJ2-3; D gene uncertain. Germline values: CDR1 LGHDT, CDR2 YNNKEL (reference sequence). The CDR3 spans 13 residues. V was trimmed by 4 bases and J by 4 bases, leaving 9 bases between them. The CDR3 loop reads CASSRGVPDTQYF. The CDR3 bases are TGTGCCAGCAGCCGAGGTGTTCCAGATACGCAGTATTTT.

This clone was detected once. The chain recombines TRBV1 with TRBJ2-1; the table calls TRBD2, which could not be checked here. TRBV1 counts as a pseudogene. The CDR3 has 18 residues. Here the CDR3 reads CTSSQFFYREVSYNEQFF. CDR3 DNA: TGCACCAGCAGCCAGTTTTTCTATCGGGAGGTCTCCTACAATGAGCAGTTCTTC.

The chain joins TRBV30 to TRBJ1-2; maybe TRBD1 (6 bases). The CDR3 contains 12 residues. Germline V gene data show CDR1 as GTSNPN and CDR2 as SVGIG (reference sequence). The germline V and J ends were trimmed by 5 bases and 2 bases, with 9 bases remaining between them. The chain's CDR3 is CAWQRGNYGYTF. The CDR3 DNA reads TGTGCCTGGCAGAGGGGGAACTATGGCTACACCTTC.

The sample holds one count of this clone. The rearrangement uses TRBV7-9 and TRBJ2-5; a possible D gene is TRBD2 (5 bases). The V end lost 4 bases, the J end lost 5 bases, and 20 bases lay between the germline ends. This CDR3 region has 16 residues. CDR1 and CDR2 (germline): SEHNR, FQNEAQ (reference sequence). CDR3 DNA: TGTGCCAGCAGCTACCAGACCCCGAGTTTAGCGGAGACCCAGTACTTC. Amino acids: CASSYQTPSLAETQYF. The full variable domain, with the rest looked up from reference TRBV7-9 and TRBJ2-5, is DTGVSQNPRHKITKRGQNVTFRCDPISEHNRLYWYRQTLGQGPEFLTYFQNEAQLEKSRLLSDRFSAERPKGSFSTLEIQRTEQGDSAMYLCASSYQTPSLAETQYFGPGTRLLVL.

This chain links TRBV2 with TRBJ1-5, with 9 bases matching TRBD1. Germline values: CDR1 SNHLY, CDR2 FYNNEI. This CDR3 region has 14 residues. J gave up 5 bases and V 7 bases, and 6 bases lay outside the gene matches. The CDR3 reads CASTGTGIYQPQHF. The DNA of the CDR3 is TGTGCCAGCACCGGGACAGGGATCTATCAGCCCCAGCATTTT.

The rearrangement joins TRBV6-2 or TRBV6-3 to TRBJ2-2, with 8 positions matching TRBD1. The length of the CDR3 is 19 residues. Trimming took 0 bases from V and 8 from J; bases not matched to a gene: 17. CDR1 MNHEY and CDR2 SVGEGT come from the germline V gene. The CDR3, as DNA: TGTGCCAGCAGTTACTCATCCGGGACAGGCTTTACTTTTTTTGGGGAGCTGTTTTTT. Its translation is CASSYSSGTGFTFFGELFF.

CDR3 residues: CASSLSRGGVDTQYF. CDR3 nucleotide sequence: TGTGCCAGCAGCTTAAGTCGGGGGGGCGTAGATACGCAGTATTTT. J is TRBJ2-3 and V is TRBV7-3, with 8 bases lining up with TRBD2. The germline V gene has CDR1 SGHTA and CDR2 FQGTGA. CDR3 length equals 15 residues. Unmatched junction bases numbered 5, after V lost 1 base and J lost 5 bases.

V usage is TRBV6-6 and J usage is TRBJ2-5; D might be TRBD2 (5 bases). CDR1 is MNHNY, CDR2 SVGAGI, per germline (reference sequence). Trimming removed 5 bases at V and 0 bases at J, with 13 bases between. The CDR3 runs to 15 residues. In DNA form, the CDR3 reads TGTGCCAGCAGTGGCCAGCGGCTGTACCAAGAGACCCAGTACTTC. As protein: CASSGQRLYQETQYF.

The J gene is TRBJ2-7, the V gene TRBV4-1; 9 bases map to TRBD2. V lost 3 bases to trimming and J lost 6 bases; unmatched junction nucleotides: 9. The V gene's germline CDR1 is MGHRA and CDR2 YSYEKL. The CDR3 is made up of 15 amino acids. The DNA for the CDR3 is TGCGCCAGCAGCCAGGCCCTGGGACTAGCTCGCGAGCAGTACTTC. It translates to CASSQALGLAREQYF.

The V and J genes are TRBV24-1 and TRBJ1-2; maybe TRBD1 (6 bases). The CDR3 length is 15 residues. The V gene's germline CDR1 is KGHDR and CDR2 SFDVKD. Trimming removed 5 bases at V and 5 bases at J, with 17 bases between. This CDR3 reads CATSVTGALTYGYTF. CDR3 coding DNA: TGTGCCACCAGTGTGACAGGTGCATTAACGTATGGCTACACCTTC.

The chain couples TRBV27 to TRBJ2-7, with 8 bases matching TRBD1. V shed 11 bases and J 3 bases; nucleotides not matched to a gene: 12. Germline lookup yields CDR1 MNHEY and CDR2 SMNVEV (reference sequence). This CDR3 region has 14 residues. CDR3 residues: CAGISGQGFYEQYF. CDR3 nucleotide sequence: TGTGCCGGGATTTCCGGACAGGGATTCTACGAGCAGTACTTC.